This record covers a single T cell receptor (beta chain). What it recognizes is unknown. The junction had 9 bases not matched to a gene; V was cut back by 5 bases and J by 6 bases. The V gene's germline CDR1 is LNHDA and CDR2 SQIVND (reference sequence). CDR3 size: 16 residues. This record comes from a study of T-cell reconstitution after alpha-beta-depleted transplantation in children. Overall study results and limits: Some patients' high day-60 TCRbeta diversity was attributed to recipient cells surviving conditioning.

Unique molecular identifiers were incorporated when the TCRbeta library was constructed. Each CDR3 protein gets one entry after TCRdb re-called the PCR reads with MiXCR. The profile shows a few hundred thousand distinct CDR3 sequences, over 10% of them singletons. The starting material was PBMCs, mostly from graft donor cells, obtained 360 days after TCRalphabeta/CD19-depleted stem cell transplant. The chain combines TRBV19 with TRBJ2-1, with 11 bases that match TRBD2. The clonotype comes from a male patient aged 10 to 17 who had a stem cell transplant for acute myeloid leukemia, so the T cells may come from the graft donor. The CDR3 is CASSAPTSGRGNEQFF. The CDR3 coding sequence is TGTGCCAGTAGTGCCCCAACTAGCGGGAGAGGCAATGAGCAGTTCTTC.